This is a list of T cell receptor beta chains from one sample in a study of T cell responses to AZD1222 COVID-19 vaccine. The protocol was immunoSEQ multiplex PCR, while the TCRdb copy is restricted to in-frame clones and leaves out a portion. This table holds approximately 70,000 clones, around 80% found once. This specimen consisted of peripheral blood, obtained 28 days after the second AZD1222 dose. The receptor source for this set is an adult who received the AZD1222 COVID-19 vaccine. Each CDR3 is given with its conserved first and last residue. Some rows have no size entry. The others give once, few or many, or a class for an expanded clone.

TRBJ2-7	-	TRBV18	CASSPRTSGSYEQYF
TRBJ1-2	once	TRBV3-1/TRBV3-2	CASSQLQNYGYTF
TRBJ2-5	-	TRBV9	CASSVTAGSETQYF
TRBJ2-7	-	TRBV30	CAWSVLGNYYEQYF
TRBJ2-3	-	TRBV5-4	CASSLAGIHGGDTQYF
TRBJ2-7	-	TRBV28	CASNPGTASSYEQYF
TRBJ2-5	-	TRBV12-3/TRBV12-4	CASSGETQYF
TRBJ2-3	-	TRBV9	CASSVERIGADTQYF
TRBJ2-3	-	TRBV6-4	CATSRGGSTDTQYF
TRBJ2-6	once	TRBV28	CASSFGSPSGANVLTF
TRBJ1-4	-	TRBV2	CASSPGGLQGEKLFF
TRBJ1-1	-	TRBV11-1	CASSFAGTGNTEAFF
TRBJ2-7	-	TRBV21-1	CASSTRDRGGPYEQYF
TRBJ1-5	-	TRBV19	CASSIGGGRGQPQHF
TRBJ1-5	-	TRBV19	CASGNTGSSQPQHF
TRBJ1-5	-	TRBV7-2	CASSPAPNQPQHF
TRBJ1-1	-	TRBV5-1	CASSSGQSQTEAFF
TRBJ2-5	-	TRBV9	CASSVDAGRQETQYF
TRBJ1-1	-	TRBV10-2	CASSDQGGVEAFF
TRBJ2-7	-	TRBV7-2	CASSLAVGLAGGEQYF
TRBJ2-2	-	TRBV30	CAWRRTGTGGTGELFF
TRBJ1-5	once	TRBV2	CASSPGTVNQPQHF
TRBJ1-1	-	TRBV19	CASSFQDHQGTEAFF